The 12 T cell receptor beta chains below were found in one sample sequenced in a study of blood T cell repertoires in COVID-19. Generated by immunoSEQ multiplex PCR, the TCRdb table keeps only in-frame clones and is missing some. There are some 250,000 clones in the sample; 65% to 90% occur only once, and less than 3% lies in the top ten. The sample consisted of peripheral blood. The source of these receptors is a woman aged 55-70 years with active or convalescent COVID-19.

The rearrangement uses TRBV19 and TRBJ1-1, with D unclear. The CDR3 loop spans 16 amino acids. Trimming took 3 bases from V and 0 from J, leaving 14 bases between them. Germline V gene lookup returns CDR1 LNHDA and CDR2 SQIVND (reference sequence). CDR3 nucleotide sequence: TGTGCCAGTAGTATGCGGGCAGCGGGCTTGAACACTGAAGCTTTCTTT. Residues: CASSMRAAGLNTEAFF.

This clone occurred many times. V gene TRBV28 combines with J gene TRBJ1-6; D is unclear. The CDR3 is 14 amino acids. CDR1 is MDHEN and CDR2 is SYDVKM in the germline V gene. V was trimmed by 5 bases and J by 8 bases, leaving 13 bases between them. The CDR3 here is CASSLEVSHSPLHF. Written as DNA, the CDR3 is TGTGCCAGCAGTCTGGAGGTATCCCATTCACCCCTCCACTTT.

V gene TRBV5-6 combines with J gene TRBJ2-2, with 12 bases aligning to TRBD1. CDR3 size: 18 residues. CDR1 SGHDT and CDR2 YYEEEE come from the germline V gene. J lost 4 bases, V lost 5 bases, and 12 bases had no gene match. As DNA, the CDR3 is TGTGCCAGCAGGCGCCGGGACAGGGGGCCAGCAGGCACCGGGGAGCTGTTTTTT. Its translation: CASRRRDRGPAGTGELFF.

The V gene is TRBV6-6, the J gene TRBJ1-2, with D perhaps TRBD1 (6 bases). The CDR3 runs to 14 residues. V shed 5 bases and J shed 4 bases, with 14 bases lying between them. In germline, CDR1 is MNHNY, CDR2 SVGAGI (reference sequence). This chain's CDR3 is CASSPRGLLYGYTF. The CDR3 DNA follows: TGTGCCAGCAGTCCCAGGGGCCTCCTCTATGGCTACACCTTC.

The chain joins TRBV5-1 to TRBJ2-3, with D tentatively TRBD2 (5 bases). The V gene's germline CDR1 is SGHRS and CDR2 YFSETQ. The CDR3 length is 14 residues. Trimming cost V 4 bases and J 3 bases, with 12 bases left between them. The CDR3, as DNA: TGCGCCAGCAGCCTCACACCGGGGACAGATACGCAGTATTTT. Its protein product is CASSLTPGTDTQYF.

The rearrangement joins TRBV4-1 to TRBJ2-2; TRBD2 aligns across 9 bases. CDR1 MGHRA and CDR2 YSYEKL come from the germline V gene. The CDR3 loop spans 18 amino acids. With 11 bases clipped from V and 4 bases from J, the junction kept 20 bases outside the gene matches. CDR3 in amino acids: CAPSHGVAGGRATGELFF. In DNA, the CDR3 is TGCGCCCCCAGCCACGGGGTCGCGGGGGGGCGGGCCACCGGGGAGCTGTTTTTT.

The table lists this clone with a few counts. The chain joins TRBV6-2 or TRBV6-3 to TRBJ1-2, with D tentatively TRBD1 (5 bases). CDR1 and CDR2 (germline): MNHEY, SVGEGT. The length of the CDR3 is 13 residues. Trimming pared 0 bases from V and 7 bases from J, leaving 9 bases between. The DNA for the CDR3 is TGTGCCAGCAGTTACTCGACAGTCGGTGGCTACACCTTC. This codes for CASSYSTVGGYTF.

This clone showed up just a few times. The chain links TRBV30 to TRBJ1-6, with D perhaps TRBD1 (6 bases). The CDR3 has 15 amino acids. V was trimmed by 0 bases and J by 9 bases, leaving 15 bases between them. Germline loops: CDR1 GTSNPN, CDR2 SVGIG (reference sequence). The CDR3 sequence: CAWSVQSAGASPLHF. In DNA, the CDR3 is TGTGCCTGGAGTGTACAGTCAGCAGGGGCTTCACCCCTCCACTTT.

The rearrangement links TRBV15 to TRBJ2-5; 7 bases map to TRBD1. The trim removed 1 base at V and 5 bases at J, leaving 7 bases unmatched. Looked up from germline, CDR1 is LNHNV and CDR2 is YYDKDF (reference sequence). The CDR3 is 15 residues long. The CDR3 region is CATSRVRGPEETQYF. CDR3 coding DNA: TGTGCCACCAGCAGAGTAAGGGGGCCGGAGGAGACCCAGTACTTC.

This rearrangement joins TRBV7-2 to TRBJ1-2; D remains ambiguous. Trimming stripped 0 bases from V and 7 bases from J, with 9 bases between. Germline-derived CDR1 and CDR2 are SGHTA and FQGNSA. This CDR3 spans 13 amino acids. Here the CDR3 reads CASSLAEGGGYTF. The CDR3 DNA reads TGTGCCAGCAGCTTAGCTGAGGGTGGTGGCTACACCTTC.

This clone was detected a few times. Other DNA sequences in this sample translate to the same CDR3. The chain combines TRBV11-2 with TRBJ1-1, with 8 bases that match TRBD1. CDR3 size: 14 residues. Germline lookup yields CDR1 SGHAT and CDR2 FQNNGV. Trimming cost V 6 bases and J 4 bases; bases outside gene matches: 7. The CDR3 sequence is CASSLGQGSTEAFF. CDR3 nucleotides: TGTGCCAGCAGTCTCGGACAGGGCTCCACTGAAGCTTTCTTT.

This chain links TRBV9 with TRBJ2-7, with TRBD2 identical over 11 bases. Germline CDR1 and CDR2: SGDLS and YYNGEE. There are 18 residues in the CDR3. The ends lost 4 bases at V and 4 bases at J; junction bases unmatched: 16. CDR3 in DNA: TGTGCCAGCAGCCCCCGGATCGGTAGCGGGGGGGCGGCGTACGAGCAGTACTTC. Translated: CASSPRIGSGGAAYEQYF.